The clone carrying this T cell receptor (beta chain) was recorded once. Antigen: not known. The germline V and J ends were trimmed by 5 bases and 1 base, with 5 bases remaining between them. The CDR3 loop spans 13 amino acids. Germline CDR1 reads SGHTA; CDR2 reads FQGTGA. Clones were sequenced by immunoSEQ multiplex PCR, and TCRdb holds only the in-frame ones, with some missing. The table has some 97,000 clones, roughly 89% seen once. This entry comes from a study of OX40 agonist ivuxolimab in advanced cancers. Study-level information: Ivuxolimab, which patients received intravenously every 2 weeks, was dosed at 0.01 to 10 mg/kg. Overall study results and limits: Blood T cells, both CD4+ and CD8+, expanded clonally by week 6 at 0.1 to 3.0 mg/kg.

This specimen was CD4+ or CD8+ T cells sorted from blood, taken in a trial of the OX40 agonist ivuxolimab. This rearrangement joins TRBV7-3 to TRBJ2-2; D remains ambiguous. The TCR was taken from an adult with an advanced solid tumor such as melanoma, head and neck, liver or kidney cancer. This CDR3 reads CASSAMNTGELFF. The CDR3 DNA reads TGTGCCAGCAGCGCCATGAACACCGGGGAGCTGTTTTTT.